Listed below are T cell receptor beta chains from one sample, sequenced in a study of post-analysis software for immune sequencing data. Via MiXCR, TCRdb re-called the PCR reads, giving one row per CDR3 protein. The table includes a few hundred thousand distinct CDR3 sequences, approximately 34% detected once. The specimen was blood. These receptors originate from a girl aged 2 to 17 with multiple sclerosis. The CDR3 runs from the conserved cysteine through the conserved F or W. A D gene is named only where the DNA matches it firmly. Only some rows state a clone size, as once, few, many or a class for expanded clones.

>TRBJ2-4|.|TRBV7-2|.
TGTGCCAGCAGCTTAGCCAGGGTTAGCATTCAGTACTTC
CASSLARVSIQYF
>TRBJ2-4|.|TRBV15|.
TGTGTCACGCTTACGGGGGACAAAAACATTCAGTACTTC
CVTLTGDKNIQYF
>TRBJ2-1|.|TRBV5-1|.
TGCGCCAGCAGCTTGGTATTCCTTGGCGGCTACAATGAGCAGTTCTTC
CASSLVFLGGYNEQFF
>TRBJ2-5|.|TRBV4-1|.
TGCGCCAGCAGCCAAACCCAAGTTGGGACCCAGTACTTC
CASSQTQVGTQYF
>TRBJ2-5|few|TRBV20-1|.
TGCAGTGCTAGGGAGTGGGCAGAGACCCAGTACTTC
CSAREWAETQYF
>TRBJ2-7|.|TRBV20-1|.
TGCAGTGCTAGAGATCTCAACGGTGGCTACGAGCAGTACTTC
CSARDLNGGYEQYF
>TRBJ1-5|.|TRBV29-1|.
TGCAGCGTTGGGGGACATAATCAGCCCCAGCATTTT
CSVGGHNQPQHF
>TRBJ2-7|few|TRBV9|TRBD1
TGTGCCAGCAGCGAAGGGGGCGCAGGCTACGAGCAGTACTTC
CASSEGGAGYEQYF
>TRBJ2-5|few|TRBV9|TRBD1
TGTGCCAGCAGCTGGACAGGGGCGTTACAAGAGACCCAGTACTTC
CASSWTGALQETQYF
>TRBJ1-2|.|TRBV12-3/TRBV12-4|.
TGTGCCAGCAGCAAACAGGGCGGCTATGGCTACACCTTC
CASSKQGGYGYTF
>TRBJ2-1|.|TRBV20-1|TRBD2
TGCAGTGCTAGAGAGGAGAGCGGACTAGCGGGGGCGAGCTCCTACAATGAGCAGTTCTTC
CSAREESGLAGASSYNEQFF
>TRBJ2-5|.|TRBV29-1|.
TGCAGCGGGATTAGCGTGGAGACCCAGTACTTC
CSGISVETQYF
>TRBJ2-1|.|TRBV3-1|.
TGTGCCAGCAGCCATGTGGGGGTTAAGAATGAGCAGTTCTTC
CASSHVGVKNEQFF
>TRBJ2-3|few|TRBV4-2|.
TGTGCCAGCAGCCAAGCGGTACGCGGAGATACGCAGTATTTT
CASSQAVRGDTQYF
>TRBJ2-7|few|TRBV7-3|TRBD2
TGTGCCAGCAGCTTGGGACTAGCGGGGTTCCAGCCCTACGAGCAGTACTTC
CASSLGLAGFQPYEQYF
>TRBJ2-7|few|TRBV7-9|.
TGTGCCAGCAGCTTGGACTTTTCTGGCGAGCAGTACTTC
CASSLDFSGEQYF
>TRBJ1-1|.|TRBV3-1|.
TGTGCCAGCAGCCAAGGCGCAGCTATGAACACTGAAGCTTTCTTT
CASSQGAAMNTEAFF
>TRBJ2-5|.|TRBV12-3/TRBV12-4|.
TGTGCCAGCAGTTTAATGGAGACCCAGTACTTC
CASSLMETQYF
>TRBJ2-3|few|TRBV7-9|TRBD2
TGTGCCAGCAGCCCGCCCGCCCCGACTAGCGGAACAGATACGCAGTATTTT
CASSPPAPTSGTDTQYF
>TRBJ2-1|.|TRBV15|TRBD2
TGTGCCACCAGCGTAGCGGGGGGACACAATGAGCAGTTCTTC
CATSVAGGHNEQFF
>TRBJ2-1|.|TRBV6-2/TRBV6-3|TRBD1
TGTGCCAGCAGTTATAGCGACAGGGGATCACAGCAGTTCTTC
CASSYSDRGSQQFF
>TRBJ2-2|.|TRBV5-6|TRBD2
TGTGCCAGCAGTCGACTTGCGGGGGGCACCGGGGAGCTGTTTTTT
CASSRLAGGTGELFF
>TRBJ2-3|few|TRBV25-1|.
TGTGCCAGCAGTGAATATATACGGGGGACAGATACGCAGTATTTT
CASSEYIRGTDTQYF
>TRBJ1-5|.|TRBV6-2/TRBV6-3|.
TGTGCCAGCAACTACAGGGATAGCAATCAGCCCCAGCATTTT
CASNYRDSNQPQHF
>TRBJ2-1|many|TRBV7-2|.
TGTGCCAGCAGCTCTGGACAGAGTTACAATGAGCAGTTCTTC
CASSSGQSYNEQFF
>TRBJ2-5|.|TRBV6-6|TRBD2
TGTGCCAGCAGTTCAAGCGGGGGGGCCCGGGAGACCCAGTACTTC
CASSSSGGARETQYF
>TRBJ1-6|.|TRBV6-6|.
TGTGCCAGCACTGAGGAGGGGGGCCCGCGTTCACCCCTCCACTTT
CASTEEGGPRSPLHF
>TRBJ2-3|.|TRBV10-3|.
TGTGCCATCAGCCTGGGGCCGGATACGCAGTATTTT
CAISLGPDTQYF
>TRBJ2-5|.|TRBV7-6|TRBD2
TGTGCCAGCAGACAGGGACTAGCGGGGCTGATCCAAGAGACCCAGTACTTC
CASRQGLAGLIQETQYF
>TRBJ2-5|once|TRBV5-5|.
TGTGCCAGCAGCGATGTGCGGCAGGCTTTGAGAGAGACCCAGTACTTC
CASSDVRQALRETQYF
>TRBJ2-3|.|TRBV28|.
TGTGCCAGCAGTTTAAATGGGATAGGAACAGATACGCAGTATTTT
CASSLNGIGTDTQYF
>TRBJ1-1|.|TRBV20-1|.
TGCAGCAGGTCGGGGACCACTGAAGCTTTCTTT
CSRSGTTEAFF
>TRBJ1-1|few|TRBV4-1|.
TGCGCCAGCAGCCAAGGGGGATACACTGAAGCTTTCTTT
CASSQGGYTEAFF
>TRBJ2-5|.|TRBV20-1|TRBD2
TGCAGTGCTACCCCTGGGACTACAGAGACCCAGTACTTC
CSATPGTTETQYF
>TRBJ1-2|.|TRBV4-2|.
TGTGCCAGCAGCCAAGACAGGGCCACGAACTATGGCTACACCTTC
CASSQDRATNYGYTF
>TRBJ2-3|few|TRBV28|TRBD2
TGTGCCAGCAGCGGGGGGGCCCAAACAGATACGCAGTATTTT
CASSGGAQTDTQYF
>TRBJ1-1|.|TRBV7-9|TRBD1
TGTGCCAGCAGCTCGGGACAGGGTGGAGTCGCTGAAGCTTTCTTT
CASSSGQGGVAEAFF
>TRBJ1-4|.|TRBV20-1|.
TGCAGTGCGAGAGACGGGCGCATTGAAAAACTGTTTTTT
CSARDGRIEKLFF
>TRBJ1-5|.|TRBV4-1|.
TGCGCCAGCAGCCAAGAGGGGTGGGGCAATCAGCCCCAGCATTTT
CASSQEGWGNQPQHF
>TRBJ1-5|.|TRBV12-3/TRBV12-4|.
TGTGCCAGCAGTCGAAGGACCGGGACATCTCAGCCCCAGCATTTT
CASSRRTGTSQPQHF